These 21 T cell receptor beta chains were sequenced from one sample in a study of T cells in Graves' hyperthyroidism and ophthalmopathy. Regions amplified from RNA transcripts were the TCR beta CDR3 regions. An initial round of RT-PCR targeting the TCR CDR3 relied on the HTBI primer set. TCRdb passed the multiplex PCR reads through MiXCR, listing each CDR3 protein once. The top ten hold approximately 18% of the sample, which has fewer than 700,000 distinct CDR3 sequences, over 15% seen once. Sequencing input: blood. These receptors were obtained from a woman aged 18-29 years with Graves' ophthalmopathy.

Turning to this clonotype: This sequence may be a read error, since a much larger clone differs from it by one base. V is TRBV20-1 and J is TRBJ2-1; the D gene is possibly TRBD1 (5 bases). Germline lookup yields CDR1 DFQATT and CDR2 SNEGSKA (reference sequence). The ends were cut back, 2 bases at V and 1 base at J, with 15 bases in the middle. This CDR3 comprises 16 residues. The CDR3 here is CSARQGIGVSYNEQFF. The CDR3 region has the DNA TGCAGTGCTAGACAGGGCATCGGAGTATCCTACAATGAGCAGTTCTTC.

This clonotype was recorded at least ten times. The genes are TRBV28 and TRBJ2-1; possibly TRBD2 for D (6 bases). The V end was cut by 4 bases, the J end by 6 bases, with 19 bases between. This CDR3 is 16 amino acids long. CDR1 MDHEN and CDR2 SYDVKM come from the germline V gene. CDR3 protein: CASSSSFGRFVNEQFF. The CDR3 DNA sequence: TGTGCCAGCAGTTCCTCTTTCGGGAGATTCGTCAATGAGCAGTTCTTC. Full variable domain (remainder filled in from reference TRBV28 and TRBJ2-1): DVKVTQSSRYLVKRTGEKVFLECVQDMDHENMFWYRQDPGLGLRLIYFSYDVKMKEKGDIPEGYSVSREKKERFSLILESASTNQTSMYLCASSSSFGRFVNEQFFGPGTRLTVL.

This clonotype was observed a handful of times. The chain is built from TRBV10-2 and TRBJ1-5; 7 nucleotides align to TRBD1. V lost 2 bases, J lost 4 bases, and 5 bases stayed unmatched. Germline V gives CDR1 WSHSY, CDR2 SAAADI. The CDR3 has 15 residues. CDR3 protein: CASSETGEGNQPQHF. The DNA for the CDR3 is TGCGCCAGCAGTGAGACAGGGGAGGGAAATCAGCCCCAGCATTTT.

This clonotype has at least ten counts. V gene TRBV6-2 or TRBV6-3 combines with J gene TRBJ2-5; TRBD1 matches at 7 bases. The germline CDR1 and CDR2 sequences are MNHEY and SVGEGT. V was pared by 2 bases and J by 1 base, with 4 bases of the junction left unmatched. CDR3 length equals 15 residues. The CDR3 spells CASSYLRDSQETQYF. CDR3 sequence (DNA): TGTGCCAGCAGTTACCTCCGGGACAGCCAAGAGACCCAGTACTTC.

In its sample, this clonotype was seen many times. The chain carries TRBV10-3 and TRBJ1-5, with a weak D call TRBD1 (5 bases). V lost 3 bases and J 4 bases, leaving 10 bases between the germline ends. The CDR3 has 14 residues. CDR1 and CDR2 from the germline V gene are ENHRY and SYGVKD. The CDR3 region has the DNA TGTGCCATCAGTGATGGACAACCGAATCAGCCCCAGCATTTT. Its translation: CAISDGQPNQPQHF.

The chain joins TRBV5-4 to TRBJ1-2; 9 bases are shared with TRBD1. This CDR3 contains 14 residues. J was trimmed by 8 bases and V by 2 bases; bases with no gene match: 7. Germline V gives CDR1 SGHNT, CDR2 YYREEE (reference sequence). CDR3 coding DNA: TGTGCCAGCAGCTTCAGAGGACAGGGGTTAGGCTACACCTTC. Protein product: CASSFRGQGLGYTF. The full variable domain, its missing parts supplied by reference TRBV5-4 and TRBJ1-2, is ETGVTQSPTHLIKTRGQQVTLRCSSQSGHNTVSWYQQALGQGPQFIFQYYREEENGRGNFPPRFSGLQFPNYSSELNVNALELDDSALYLCASSFRGQGLGYTFGSGTRLTVV.

This clonotype was seen many times. The J gene is TRBJ2-5, the V gene TRBV5-6; 15 bases are a match to TRBD2. Germline CDR1 SGHDT, CDR2 YYEEEE. The CDR3 is 17 amino acids. J lost 5 bases, V lost 4 bases, and 9 bases had no gene match. CDR3 loop: CASSPGLAGGGRETQYF. CDR3 nucleotides: TGTGCCAGCAGCCCGGGACTAGCGGGAGGTGGAAGGGAGACCCAGTACTTC.

The sample holds a few counts of this clonotype. The chain is built from TRBV5-1 and TRBJ2-7; no reliable D call. Germline V gene sequence: CDR1 SGHRS, CDR2 YFSETQ. The ends were cut back, 4 bases at V and 0 bases at J, with 11 bases in the middle. The CDR3 length is 14 residues. The CDR3 loop reads CASSPLTSSYEQYF. The DNA for the CDR3 is TGCGCCAGCAGCCCACTGACGAGCTCCTACGAGCAGTACTTC. The whole variable domain, filled in from reference TRBV5-1 and TRBJ2-7, reads KAGVTQTPRYLIKTRGQQVTLSCSPISGHRSVSWYQQTPGQGLQFLFEYFSETQRNKGNFPGRFSGRQFSNSRSEMNVSTLELGDSALYLCASSPLTSSYEQYFGPGTRLTVT.

In this sample, this clonotype turned up a few times. The V and J genes are TRBV5-6 and TRBJ2-3; TRBD1 matches 8 bases. Germline trimming cut 1 base from V and 2 bases from J; bases unmatched to any gene: 15. Germline lookup yields CDR1 SGHDT and CDR2 YYEEEE. The CDR3 sequence is 19 residues long. The CDR3 is CASSLSQGAIYLITDTQYF. CDR3 nucleotide sequence: TGTGCCAGCAGCTTGAGTCAGGGGGCTATCTACCTAATCACAGATACGCAGTATTTT.

This clonotype was counted at least ten times. The V call is TRBV27, the J call TRBJ2-3; 7 bases line up with TRBD2. After removal of 7 bases from V and 1 base from J, the junction contained 5 bases not matched to a gene. Germline V gene lookup returns CDR1 MNHEY and CDR2 SMNVEV (reference sequence). The CDR3 sequence is 14 residues long. The CDR3 coding sequence is TGTGCCAGCAAGAGCGGGGATCGCACAGATACGCAGTATTTT. It encodes CASKSGDRTDTQYF.

The gene calls are TRBV7-8 and TRBJ1-6, with D tentatively TRBD1 (6 bases). The germline CDR1 and CDR2 sequences are SGHVS and FQNEAQ. Trimming pared 5 bases from V and 9 bases from J, leaving 17 bases between. The CDR3 runs 15 residues. As DNA, the CDR3 is TGTGCCAGCAGCATGCGGGGGCAGGGTATTTCACCCCTCCACTTT. This codes for CASSMRGQGISPLHF. Together with reference TRBV7-8 and TRBJ1-6, the CDR3 gives the full variable domain: GAGVSQSPRYKVAKRGQDVALRCDPISGHVSLFWYQQALGQGPEFLTYFQNEAQLDKSGLPSDRFFAERPEGSVSTLKIQRTQQEDSAVYLCASSMRGQGISPLHFGNGTRLTVT.

This clonotype was recorded many times. The V call is TRBV7-2, the J call TRBJ2-7, with 7 nucleotides matching TRBD1. CDR3 size: 13 residues. The J segment lost 3 bases and the V segment lost 8 bases, leaving 7 bases of the junction unmatched. Germline assignment: CDR1 SGHTA and CDR2 FQGNSA. In DNA form, the CDR3 reads TGTGCCAGCCGACGACAGGGCCTCTACGAGCAGTACTTC. Encoded protein: CASRRQGLYEQYF.

The V gene is TRBV14, the J gene TRBJ1-1; 7 positions match TRBD1. The CDR3 covers 13 residues. J was trimmed by 7 bases and V by 1 base; bases with no gene match: 3. Germline CDR1 is SGHDN and CDR2 is FVKESK. The CDR3 spells CASSQVQGGEAFF. CDR3 sequence (DNA): TGTGCCAGCAGCCAAGTTCAGGGGGGTGAAGCTTTCTTT.

V and J are TRBV5-1 and TRBJ1-5, with D possibly matching TRBD1 (6 bases). The CDR3 has 16 residues. Germline loops: CDR1 SGHRS, CDR2 YFSETQ. Trimming pared 0 bases from V and 2 bases from J, leaving 12 bases between. The CDR3 reads CASSLGGGAGNQPQHF. The CDR3 region has the DNA TGCGCCAGCAGCTTGGGGGGGGGCGCGGGCAATCAGCCCCAGCATTTT.

This clonotype showed up many times. The chain couples TRBV7-3 to TRBJ2-1; 8 nucleotides match TRBD1. The CDR3 loop spans 16 amino acids. Trimming cost V 5 bases and J 6 bases; bases outside gene matches: 12. Germline lookup yields CDR1 SGHTA and CDR2 FQGTGA. The CDR3 nucleotides are TGTGCCAGCAGCCCTCAGGCAGGGGGCTTGGGCAATGAGCAGTTCTTC. Amino acid sequence: CASSPQAGGLGNEQFF.

This clonotype was detected only a few times. The V gene is TRBV7-9, the J gene TRBJ2-7; D perhaps matches TRBD2 (5 bases). Trimming pared 8 bases from V and 0 bases from J, leaving 8 bases between. The V gene's germline CDR1 is SEHNR and CDR2 FQNEAQ (reference sequence). The CDR3 sequence is 12 residues long. CDR3 sequence: CASLGLSYEQYF. The CDR3 nucleotides read TGTGCCAGCCTCGGACTCTCCTACGAGCAGTACTTC.

The CDR3 loop is CASSPVGNEQYF. For the CDR3, the DNA is TGTGCCAGCAGCCCGGTGGGCAACGAGCAGTACTTC. This chain joins TRBV6-1 and TRBJ2-7; unclear D gene. Germline V CDR1 and CDR2: MNHNS, SASEGT. This CDR3 has 12 residues. V was clipped by 6 bases and J by 5 bases, with 11 bases between them.

This clonotype has ten or more counts. This chain uses TRBV2 with TRBJ1-5, with D perhaps TRBD1 (6 bases). The CDR3 covers 13 residues. Germline CDR1 SNHLY, CDR2 FYNNEI. The ends were cut back, 8 bases at V and 5 bases at J, with 13 bases in the middle. The CDR3 region has the DNA TGTGCCAGCGATAAGGGGGTGCATCAGCCCCAGCATTTT. This codes for CASDKGVHQPQHF.

This clonotype was picked up many times. The J gene is TRBJ2-5, the V gene TRBV27, with 9 bases identical to TRBD2. CDR1 and CDR2 from the germline V gene are MNHEY and SMNVEV (reference sequence). Trimming cost V 3 bases and J 2 bases; bases outside gene matches: 7. The CDR3 length is 16 residues. The CDR3 is CASSLGASGDQETQYF. The CDR3 DNA follows: TGTGCCAGCAGTTTGGGGGCTAGCGGGGATCAAGAGACCCAGTACTTC.

This clonotype was seen at least ten times. J is TRBJ2-1 and V is TRBV9; 8 bases agree with TRBD1. The germline V gene has CDR1 SGDLS and CDR2 YYNGEE. This CDR3 is 19 amino acids long. V lost 3 bases, J lost 0 bases, and 14 bases stayed unmatched. CDR3 sequence reads: CASSAVGTGIISSYNEQFF. The CDR3 DNA reads TGTGCCAGCAGCGCCGTGGGGACAGGCATCATTAGCTCCTACAATGAGCAGTTCTTC.

The rearrangement uses TRBV28 and TRBJ1-2, with D hard to call. The V and J ends lost 1 base and 7 bases respectively, with 13 bases between them. The length of the CDR3 is 14 residues. Germline values: CDR1 MDHEN, CDR2 SYDVKM. The CDR3 coding sequence is TGTGCCAGCAGTTTATTCGACCCTCGCGGTGGCTACACCTTC. Translating it yields CASSLFDPRGGYTF.